This is a list of T cell receptor beta chains from one sample in a study of T cell repertoires in cytomegalovirus infection. These receptors' antigens are unknown. MiXCR, run by TCRdb on the reads, gives a single entry per CDR3 protein. Of 750,000 to 900,000 distinct CDR3 sequences in the sample, almost 30% were seen once. Sequenced here: cultured CD8+ T cells from PBMCs, sampled from culture after CMV antigen stimulation. The receptors derive from a human donor in good health (CMV status not recorded). Some clones in this sample may be carry-over from other donors' samples. Both conserved end residues are part of each CDR3. Each record gives: J gene, clone size, V gene, D gene, CDR3 protein, CDR3 DNA. A D gene is named only where the DNA matches it firmly. Expanded clones are given a class, and other clones once, few, many or no size at all.

TRBJ2-4 . TRBV7-9 TRBD2 CASSPLAGDQNIQYF TGTGCCAGCAGTCCGCTAGCGGGGGACCAAAACATTCAGTACTTC
TRBJ2-1 . TRBV18 TRBD2 CASSQTLAGGRPYNEQFF TGTGCCAGCTCACAAACCCTAGCGGGGGGGAGACCCTACAATGAGCAGTTCTTC
TRBJ1-1 many TRBV6-5 . CASRAGAVNTEAFF TGTGCCAGCAGGGCAGGTGCTGTGAACACTGAAGCTTTCTTT
TRBJ2-1 . TRBV4-1 TRBD2 CASSQLAGGLREQFF TGCGCCAGCAGCCAGCTAGCGGGGGGGCTGAGGGAGCAGTTCTTC
TRBJ2-1 few TRBV19 . CASSIFEGVKFF TGTGCCAGTAGTATCTTCGAGGGGGTGAAGTTCTTC
TRBJ1-1 . TRBV28 . CASSDNSVRAEAFF TGTGCCAGCAGTGACAACTCAGTGCGGGCTGAAGCTTTCTTT
TRBJ2-5 few TRBV7-6 TRBD1 CASSSSPGSGGQETQYF TGTGCCAGCAGCTCAAGTCCGGGCTCAGGGGGTCAAGAGACCCAGTACTTC
TRBJ2-5 . TRBV4-1 TRBD2 CASSQEGTSLQETQYF TGCGCCAGCAGCCAAGAGGGGACTAGCTTACAAGAGACCCAGTACTTC
TRBJ2-6 many TRBV7-6 TRBD1 CASSLVRQGSGANVLTF TGTGCCAGCAGCTTAGTGCGACAGGGCTCTGGGGCCAACGTCCTGACTTTC
TRBJ1-2 few TRBV6-1 . CASSAWAGRYGYTF TGTGCCAGCAGCGCCTGGGCAGGTAGATATGGCTACACCTTC
TRBJ2-7 few TRBV7-6 . CASSPNGVDEQYF TGTGCCAGCAGCCCCAACGGAGTGGACGAGCAGTACTTC
TRBJ1-2 . TRBV5-6 TRBD1 CASSTQGARNYGYTF TGTGCCAGCAGCACACAGGGGGCTCGTAACTATGGCTACACCTTC
TRBJ1-4 few TRBV12-3/TRBV12-4 . CASSFSGSEKLFF TGTGCCAGCAGTTTCTCGGGATCTGAAAAACTGTTTTTT
TRBJ2-1 . TRBV4-1 . CASSHRRPSSYEQFF TGCGCCAGCAGCCACCGCAGGCCTAGCAGCTATGAGCAGTTCTTC
TRBJ1-2 many TRBV5-1 . CASSLRDPLNGYTF TGCGCCAGCAGCCTCAGGGATCCCCTTAATGGCTACACCTTC
TRBJ1-5 few TRBV27 . CASSLSGGVSNQPQHF TGTGCCAGCAGTTTATCGGGGGGGGTTAGCAATCAGCCCCAGCATTTT
TRBJ1-2 many TRBV28 . CASSPRVNYGYTF TGTGCCAGCAGTCCCAGGGTTAACTATGGCTACACCTTC
TRBJ1-3 . TRBV12-3/TRBV12-4 . CASTPTVSGNTIYF TGTGCCAGCACTCCGACAGTCTCTGGAAACACCATATATTTT
TRBJ2-1 many TRBV7-6 TRBD1 CASSLTGVDYNEQFF TGTGCCAGCAGCCTGACAGGGGTTGACTACAATGAGCAGTTCTTC
TRBJ2-5 . TRBV5-1 TRBD1 CASSWDGQGVRRGQETQYF TGCGCCAGCAGCTGGGATGGACAGGGAGTACGTCGGGGACAAGAGACCCAGTACTTC
TRBJ2-5 . TRBV12-3/TRBV12-4 . CASVPEGGETQYF TGTGCCAGCGTCCCGGAGGGTGGAGAGACCCAGTACTTC
TRBJ1-2 . TRBV4-1 . CASSQDITLPYGYTF TGCGCCAGCAGCCAAGATATAACCCTCCCCTATGGCTACACCTTC
TRBJ1-5 . TRBV6-6 . CASQTGANQPQHF TGTGCCAGCCAGACAGGAGCCAATCAGCCCCAGCATTTT
TRBJ2-2 few TRBV19 TRBD1 CASSTPGGINTGELFF TGTGCCAGTAGTACTCCAGGGGGCATCAACACCGGGGAGCTGTTTTTT
TRBJ1-2 many TRBV7-2 . CASTPSGTPVEGYTF TGTGCCAGCACCCCTTCCGGGACGCCTGTGGAGGGCTACACCTTC
TRBJ2-2 few TRBV24-1 . CATSDDGEPNTGELFF TGTGCCACCAGTGACGATGGGGAACCGAACACCGGGGAGCTGTTTTTT
TRBJ2-7 . TRBV11-2 . CASSLIQGRPYEQYF TGTGCCAGCAGCTTAATCCAGGGTAGACCCTACGAGCAGTACTTC
TRBJ1-5 . TRBV19 . CASSLIGGHQPQHF TGTGCCAGTAGTTTGATCGGGGGGCATCAGCCCCAGCATTTT
TRBJ2-1 few TRBV24-1 TRBD2 CATSDFGSGGGNDEQFF TGTGCCACCAGTGATTTTGGTAGCGGGGGGGGTAACGATGAGCAGTTCTTC
TRBJ1-6 . TRBV29-1 . CSAVKILISGFGSLHF TGCAGCGCTGTTAAAATTCTAATTTCAGGATTTGGTTCTCTCCACTTT
TRBJ2-7 many TRBV28 TRBD1 CASSSPYRGIYEQYF TGTGCCAGCAGTTCCCCCTACAGGGGAATTTACGAGCAGTACTTC
TRBJ1-4 . TRBV10-3 . CAISAWETEGGHEKLFF TGTGCCATCAGTGCCTGGGAGACCGAAGGGGGGCATGAAAAACTGTTTTTT
TRBJ2-7 . TRBV13 TRBD2 CASSYQRGGREQYF TGTGCCAGCAGCTACCAGCGGGGGGGCCGGGAGCAGTACTTC
TRBJ2-2 once TRBV24-1 . CATSDFFLSSENTGELFF TGTGCCACCAGTGATTTTTTTTTATCCAGCGAGAACACCGGGGAGCTGTTTTTT
TRBJ2-5 . TRBV27 . CASSLSESAQETQYF TGTGCCAGCAGTTTATCGGAGTCAGCGCAAGAGACCCAGTACTTC
TRBJ1-1 . TRBV20-1 . CSVQRPTEAFF TGCAGTGTCCAGCGGCCGACTGAAGCTTTCTTT
TRBJ1-3 . TRBV12-3/TRBV12-4 . CASTLSGNTIYF TGTGCCAGCACCCTTTCTGGAAACACCATATATTTT
TRBJ2-3 few TRBV15 . CATRGGHTQYF TGTGCCACCAGGGGGGGGCATACGCAGTATTTT
TRBJ1-2 few TRBV2 TRBD1 CASSEGDRAASYGYTF TGTGCCAGCAGTGAAGGGGACAGGGCCGCTAGCTATGGCTACACCTTC
TRBJ2-1 few TRBV9 . CASSVGQGEQFF TGTGCCAGCAGCGTAGGGCAGGGAGAGCAGTTCTTC
TRBJ1-5 . TRBV4-3 . CASSQGVHSNQPQHF TGCGCCAGCAGCCAAGGGGTGCATAGCAATCAGCCCCAGCATTTT
TRBJ1-1 few TRBV27 TRBD1 CASSPSAGGLNTEAFF TGTGCCAGCAGTCCCTCGGCAGGGGGACTAAACACTGAAGCTTTCTTT
TRBJ2-5 few TRBV23-1 . CASSHLRKWETQYF TGCGCCAGCAGTCACCTGCGGAAGTGGGAGACCCAGTACTTC
TRBJ2-7 few TRBV6-2/TRBV6-3 . CASAASYEQYF TGTGCCAGCGCAGCCTCCTACGAGCAGTACTTC
TRBJ2-7 many TRBV7-6 . CASSLRENYEQYF TGTGCCAGCAGCCTCAGGGAGAACTACGAGCAGTACTTC
TRBJ2-7 few TRBV27 TRBD1 CASTGGSSYEQYF TGTGCCAGCACAGGGGGTAGCTCCTACGAGCAGTACTTC
TRBJ2-2 . TRBV6-5 . CATGGAYTGELFF TGTGCCACCGGGGGAGCCTACACCGGGGAGCTGTTTTTT
TRBJ1-5 . TRBV2 TRBD1 CASSERDSPNQPQHF TGTGCCAGCAGTGAGAGGGACAGTCCCAATCAGCCCCAGCATTTT
TRBJ2-1 few TRBV28 TRBD2 CASREGLAGGRPYNEQFF TGTGCCAGCAGAGAGGGGCTAGCGGGGGGGAGGCCTTACAATGAGCAGTTCTTC
TRBJ1-2 . TRBV20-1 . CSAPLTRQHDYGYTF TGCAGTGCTCCTCTAACCAGACAGCACGACTATGGCTACACCTTC
TRBJ1-5 many TRBV12-3/TRBV12-4 . CASRQGSNQPQHF TGTGCCAGCCGCCAGGGCAGCAATCAGCCCCAGCATTTT
TRBJ1-4 few TRBV2 . CASSEGIELFF TGTGCCAGCAGTGAAGGGATTGAACTGTTTTTT
TRBJ1-4 . TRBV27 . CASSSFASTPGPNEKLFF TGTGCCAGCAGTTCCTTCGCTTCCACACCGGGACCTAATGAAAAACTGTTTTTT
TRBJ2-3 many TRBV6-5 TRBD2 CASSPTSGVFTDTQYF TGTGCCAGCAGCCCGACTAGCGGGGTATTCACAGATACGCAGTATTTT